Below are 19 T cell receptor beta chains sequenced from a single sample in a study of T-cell memory formation after mild COVID-19. MiXCR, applied by TCRdb to the 5' RACE reads, yields one record per CDR3 protein. The table shows about 240,000 distinct CDR3 sequences, with 8% to 9.5% occurring only once. The specimen was PBMCs or a T cell subset sorted from them (not recorded which). These receptors were taken from a young man who had mild COVID-19 (a few samples of this study predate the infection). Cell type and time point are not known.

The genes are TRBV7-9 and TRBJ2-2; D may be TRBD1 (6 bases). The germline V and J ends were trimmed by 3 bases and 1 base, with 12 bases remaining between them. Germline CDR1 SEHNR, CDR2 FQNEAQ (reference sequence). The CDR3 extends over 16 amino acids. This chain's CDR3 is CASSLIGGLNTGELFF. CDR3 sequence (DNA): TGTGCCAGCAGCTTGATTGGGGGCCTGAACACCGGGGAGCTGTTTTTT.

This clonotype was observed a few times. The rearrangement uses TRBV5-1 and TRBJ2-1; 10 positions agree with TRBD1. J gave up 6 bases and V 9 bases, and 9 bases lay outside the gene matches. The germline CDR1 and CDR2 sequences are SGHRS and YFSETQ. The CDR3 extends over 14 amino acids. The chain's CDR3 is CATRAGTGVNEQFF. CDR3 DNA: TGCGCCACCCGTGCCGGGACAGGGGTCAATGAGCAGTTCTTC.

This chain joins TRBV7-2 and TRBJ2-3; 9 bases map to TRBD1. The V gene's germline CDR1 is SGHTA and CDR2 FQGNSA. V was clipped by 6 bases and J by 6 bases; unmatched bases: 10. The CDR3 consists of 15 residues. Here the CDR3 reads CASSLIQGAKDTQYF. CDR3 DNA: TGTGCCAGCAGTCTAATACAGGGGGCAAAGGATACGCAGTATTTT.

In its sample, this clonotype was seen a few times. The chain couples TRBV11-2 to TRBJ1-2; D call uncertain. The CDR3 is 14 amino acids. The germline CDR1 and CDR2 sequences are SGHAT and FQNNGV. V dropped 0 bases and J dropped 7 bases, with 12 bases sitting between them. For the CDR3, the DNA is TGTGCCAGCAGCTTAGAGTGGGGAGTAGCTGGCTACACCTTC. Residues: CASSLEWGVAGYTF.

V usage is TRBV5-1 and J usage is TRBJ2-3; 7 nucleotides match TRBD1. CDR1 and CDR2 from the germline V gene are SGHRS and YFSETQ. The ends lost 7 bases at V and 1 base at J; junction bases unmatched: 6. The CDR3 spans 14 residues. CDR3 loop: CASRIGQGTDTQYF. In DNA, the CDR3 is TGCGCCAGCCGAATAGGACAGGGCACAGATACGCAGTATTTT. Filled out from reference TRBV5-1 and TRBJ2-3, the complete variable domain reads KAGVTQTPRYLIKTRGQQVTLSCSPISGHRSVSWYQQTPGQGLQFLFEYFSETQRNKGNFPGRFSGRQFSNSRSEMNVSTLELGDSALYLCASRIGQGTDTQYFGPGTRLTVL.

The rearrangement links TRBV20-1 to TRBJ1-2; the D gene is possibly TRBD1 (5 bases). The germline CDR1 and CDR2 sequences are DFQATT and SNEGSKA (reference sequence). The V end was cut by 4 bases, the J end by 7 bases, with 13 bases between. The CDR3 is 12 residues long. CDR3: CSATMNGGGYTF. The DNA of the CDR3 is TGCAGTGCTACCATGAACGGGGGTGGCTACACCTTC.

The V gene is TRBV5-8, the J gene TRBJ2-3; 10 bases are shared with TRBD1. The ends lost 1 base at V and 6 bases at J; junction bases unmatched: 5. CDR1 and CDR2 (germline): SGHTS, YDEGEE. This CDR3 region has 15 residues. CDR3: CASSLSGQGLDTQYF. CDR3 in DNA: TGTGCCAGCAGCTTGTCGGGACAGGGGTTGGATACGCAGTATTTT.

This clonotype was detected a few times. This chain connects TRBV20-1 to TRBJ1-6; D remains ambiguous. The germline V gene encodes CDR1 DFQATT and CDR2 SNEGSKA (reference sequence). V was pared by 3 bases and J by 8 bases, with 11 bases between. This CDR3 is built from 13 residues. The CDR3 DNA sequence: TGCAGTGCTAGTTCGCGAGGCTATTCACCCCTCCACTTT. It encodes CSASSRGYSPLHF.

This clonotype has a handful of counts. CDR3 amino acids: CSVEDRDGDLTYEQYF. The CDR3 DNA reads TGCAGCGTTGAAGACCGGGACGGAGATCTGACCTACGAGCAGTACTTC. The chain uses TRBV29-1 and TRBJ2-7, with D perhaps being TRBD1 or TRBD2 (5 bases each). Germline V gives CDR1 SQVTM, CDR2 ANQGSEA. Trimming removed 0 bases from V and 2 bases from J, with 17 bases in between. This CDR3 is built from 16 residues.

The table lists this clonotype with a few counts. The DNA of the CDR3 is TGTGCCAGCAGGGTCGGGACAGGGTTGAGCATTCAGTACTTC. Its translation is CASRVGTGLSIQYF. The rearrangement uses TRBV7-2 and TRBJ2-4; 9 positions agree with TRBD1. The CDR3 runs to 14 residues. Germline CDR1 and CDR2: SGHTA and FQGNSA. Losses at the gene ends were 6 bases for V and 9 bases for J; bases not matched to a gene: 9.

The table lists this clonotype with many counts. The V call is TRBV12-3 or TRBV12-4, the J call TRBJ1-6; D unresolved. Trimming stripped 6 bases from V and 8 bases from J, with 11 bases between. This CDR3 is 13 amino acids long. The CDR3 region has the DNA TGTGCCAGCAGCTACCGGTTGGATTCACCCCTCCACTTT. This encodes CASSYRLDSPLHF.

This clonotype came up a few times. The chain recombines TRBV18 with TRBJ2-3, with a weak D call TRBD1 (6 bases). Trimming cost V 3 bases and J 5 bases, with 9 bases left between them. CDR1 is KGHSH, CDR2 LQKENI, per germline. The CDR3 is made up of 13 amino acids. The CDR3 region has the DNA TGTGCCAGCTCACCGGGACAAGAAGATACGCAGTATTTT. Its protein is CASSPGQEDTQYF.

This clonotype was counted ten times or more. The V and J genes are TRBV9 and TRBJ2-2; D gene unclear. V was trimmed by 4 bases and J by 0 bases, leaving 13 bases between them. The CDR3 spans 16 residues. Germline V lookup: CDR1 SGDLS, CDR2 YYNGEE. CDR3 DNA: TGTGCCAGCAGCACCCGACACGAAGCGAACACCGGGGAGCTGTTTTTT. It codes for CASSTRHEANTGELFF.

This clonotype has a handful of counts. The V call is TRBV5-5, the J call TRBJ2-1; 10 bases line up with TRBD1. Unmatched junction bases numbered 4, after V lost 6 bases and J lost 4 bases. This CDR3 contains 14 residues. Germline V CDR1 and CDR2: SGHKS, YYEKEE (reference sequence). CDR3: CASIRDRGYNEQFF. In DNA form, the CDR3 reads TGTGCCAGCATCCGGGACAGGGGTTACAATGAGCAGTTCTTC. Full variable domain (remainder filled in from reference TRBV5-5 and TRBJ2-1): DAGVTQSPTHLIKTRGQQVTLRCSPISGHKSVSWYQQVLGQGPQFIFQYYEKEERGRGNFPDRFSARQFPNYSSELNVNALLLGDSALYLCASIRDRGYNEQFFGPGTRLTVL.

This clonotype was counted many times. This sequence joins TRBV5-1 and TRBJ2-1; 9 nucleotides agree with TRBD2. The CDR3 is 19 residues long. Unmatched junction bases numbered 12, after V lost 1 base and J lost 1 base. Germline values: CDR1 SGHRS, CDR2 YFSETQ. This CDR3 is CASSLNAGGLGESYNEQFF. The CDR3, as DNA: TGCGCCAGCAGCTTGAATGCGGGGGGGCTCGGAGAGTCCTACAATGAGCAGTTCTTC.

This chain uses TRBV5-1 with TRBJ2-1; D may match TRBD1 or TRBD2 (6 bases each). Germline V gives CDR1 SGHRS, CDR2 YFSETQ. The CDR3 is made up of 12 amino acids. V lost 3 bases and J lost 7, with 8 bases in between. CDR3 in DNA: TGCGCCAGCAGCTGGGGGGCTAATGAGCAGTTCTTC. Its protein is CASSWGANEQFF.

This rearrangement joins TRBV7-3 to TRBJ2-1; no clear D. This CDR3 spans 13 amino acids. V lost 0 bases and J lost 9, with 9 bases in between. Germline-derived CDR1 and CDR2 are SGHTA and FQGTGA. CDR3 in DNA: TGTGCCAGCAGCTTAACTCCTGGTACTGAGCAGTTCTTC. Protein sequence: CASSLTPGTEQFF. The whole variable domain, remainder taken from reference TRBV7-3 and TRBJ2-1, is GAGVSQTPSNKVTEKGKYVELRCDPISGHTALYWYRQSLGQGPEFLIYFQGTGAADDSGLPNDRFFAVRPEGSVSTLKIQRTERGDSAVYLCASSLTPGTEQFFGPGTRLTVL.

This chain links TRBV19 with TRBJ2-3, with TRBD1 matching 7 bases. The length of the CDR3 is 14 residues. V shed 7 bases, J shed 2 bases, and the junction held 6 bases outside the gene matches. From germline, CDR1 is LNHDA and CDR2 SQIVND (reference sequence). CDR3 DNA: TGTGCCAGTACCCTCGACAGGGCCACAGATACGCAGTATTTT. Its translation is CASTLDRATDTQYF.

The chain has TRBV9 and TRBJ1-4; D possibly corresponds to TRBD1 (5 bases). V was clipped by 3 bases and J by 0 bases, with 9 bases between them. In germline, CDR1 is SGDLS, CDR2 YYNGEE. This CDR3 spans 15 amino acids. The CDR3: CASSARESTNEKLFF. DNA for the CDR3: TGTGCCAGCAGCGCCAGGGAATCAACTAATGAAAAACTGTTTTTT.